The entry below describes one TCR beta chain. Its antigen is unknown. From germline, CDR1 is SEHNR and CDR2 FQNEAQ (reference sequence). The CDR3 extends over 16 amino acids. V gave up 8 bases and J gave up 1 base, with 17 bases separating them. The data were produced by immunoSEQ multiplex PCR, yet TCRdb's version contains in-frame clones alone and is incomplete. The sample includes approximately 150,000 clones, 80% to 95% of them seen just once. These data come from a study of T cell responses to AZD1222 COVID-19 vaccine. Study details: Both about-4-week and about-12-week second-dose recipients were combined. General observations from the study: Repertoires in all cases were sampled only once the peak T cell response had passed. Clonal diversity was possibly underestimated; the donors were predominantly white British and more often female.

Source: peripheral blood, taken on day 0 of AZD1222 vaccination. V usage is TRBV7-9 and J usage is TRBJ2-2; the D gene is possibly TRBD1 (6 bases). The origin of this receptor is an adult in good health. The CDR3 loop is CASQTPGQENTGELFF. CDR3 DNA sequence: TGTGCCAGCCAAACTCCGGGACAAGAGAACACCGGGGAGCTGTTTTTT.